The clone carrying this T cell receptor beta chain was recorded once. The antigen remains undetermined. Germline loops: CDR1 SNHLY, CDR2 FYNNEI. V shed 2 bases and J shed 4 bases, with 10 bases lying between them. CDR3 length: 14 residues. PCR was performed using 60 Vbeta and 13 Jbeta primers. Clones were sequenced by immunoSEQ multiplex PCR, and TCRdb holds only the in-frame ones, with some missing. This sample has around 150,000 clones, with roughly 78% found just once. This entry belongs to a study of cytomegalovirus exposure and HLA in healthy donors. Findings of the study overall: When analyzed later, a missense DCLRE1C variant was found to be linked to TCR beta V- and J-gene trimming. It was reported in a later analysis that an Asian-associated ancestry cluster showed fewer N-insertions than the approximately 670-donor mean. The only immune exposure information that was available was CMV serostatus.

The receptor's source is a man aged 30-40 years in good health and CMV-seronegative. This chain joins TRBV2 and TRBJ2-3; no clear D gene. Sample: PBMCs. The CDR3: CASSEWWRSDTQYF. CDR3 sequence (DNA): TGTGCCAGCAGTGAATGGTGGAGATCAGATACGCAGTATTTT.